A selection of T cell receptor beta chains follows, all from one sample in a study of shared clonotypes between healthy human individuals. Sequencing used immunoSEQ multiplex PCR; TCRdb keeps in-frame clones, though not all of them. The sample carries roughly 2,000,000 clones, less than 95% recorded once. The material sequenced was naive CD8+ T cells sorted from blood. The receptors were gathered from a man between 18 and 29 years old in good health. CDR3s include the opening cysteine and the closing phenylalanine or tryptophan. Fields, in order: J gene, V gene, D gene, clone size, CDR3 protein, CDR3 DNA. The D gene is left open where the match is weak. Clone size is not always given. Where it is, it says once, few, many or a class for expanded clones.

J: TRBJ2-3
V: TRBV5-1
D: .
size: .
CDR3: CASSLTPDTQYF
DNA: TGCGCCAGCAGCTTGACACCAGATACGCAGTATTTT

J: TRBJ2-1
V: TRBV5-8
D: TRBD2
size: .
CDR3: CASSLKTSGDLWEQFF
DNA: TGTGCCAGCAGCTTGAAGACTAGCGGGGACCTCTGGGAGCAGTTCTTC

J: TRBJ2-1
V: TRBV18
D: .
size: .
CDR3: CASSPPKGVVNEQFF
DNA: TGTGCCAGCTCACCACCGAAGGGGGTTGTCAATGAGCAGTTCTTC

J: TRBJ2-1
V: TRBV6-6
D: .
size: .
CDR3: CASSVRGTYNEQFF
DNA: TGTGCCAGCAGTGTTCGGGGAACCTACAATGAGCAGTTCTTC

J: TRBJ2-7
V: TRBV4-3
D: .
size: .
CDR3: CASSQDRTSTYEQYF
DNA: TGCGCCAGCAGCCAAGATCGAACTTCCACCTACGAGCAGTACTTC

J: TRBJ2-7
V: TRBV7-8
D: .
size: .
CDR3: CASSLGQASSYEQYF
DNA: TGTGCCAGCAGCTTAGGGCAGGCGAGCTCCTACGAGCAGTACTTC

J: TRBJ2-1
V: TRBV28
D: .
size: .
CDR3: CASSFGGDPYNEQFF
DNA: TGTGCCAGCAGTTTTGGCGGGGACCCTTACAATGAGCAGTTCTTC

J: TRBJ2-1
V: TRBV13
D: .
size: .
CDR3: CASSLHNEQFF
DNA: TGTGCCAGCAGCTTACACAATGAGCAGTTCTTC

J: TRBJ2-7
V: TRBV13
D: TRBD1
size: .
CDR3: CASSFTGTGLYEQYF
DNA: TGTGCCAGCAGCTTTACCGGGACAGGGCTCTACGAGCAGTACTTC

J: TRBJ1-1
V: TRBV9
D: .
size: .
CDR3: CASSAPSGTEAFF
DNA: TGTGCCAGCAGCGCCCCTAGTGGGACTGAAGCTTTCTTT

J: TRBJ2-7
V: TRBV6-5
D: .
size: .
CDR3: CASSYSVGESSYEQYF
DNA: TGTGCCAGCAGTTACTCGGTCGGGGAGAGCTCCTACGAGCAGTACTTC

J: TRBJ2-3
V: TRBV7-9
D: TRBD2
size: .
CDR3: CASSSSAGRGPDTQYF
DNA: TGTGCCAGCAGTTCTTCAGCGGGGAGGGGTCCAGATACGCAGTATTTT

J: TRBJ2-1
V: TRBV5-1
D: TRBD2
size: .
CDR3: CASSLELADYNEQFF
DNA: TGCGCCAGCAGCTTAGAACTAGCGGATTACAATGAGCAGTTCTTC

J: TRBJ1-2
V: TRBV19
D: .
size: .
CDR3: CASTENLSYGYTF
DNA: TGTGCCAGTACGGAGAACTTATCATATGGCTACACCTTC

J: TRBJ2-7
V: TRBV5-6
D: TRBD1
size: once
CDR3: CASSAGQGWYEQYF
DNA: TGTGCCAGCAGCGCAGGACAGGGTTGGTACGAGCAGTACTTC

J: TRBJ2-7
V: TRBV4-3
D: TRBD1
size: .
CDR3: CASSLGTGDIYEQYF
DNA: TGCGCCAGCAGCCTAGGGACAGGCGATATCTACGAGCAGTACTTC

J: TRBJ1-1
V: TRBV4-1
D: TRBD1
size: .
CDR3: CASSLNRGSEAFF
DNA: TGCGCCAGCAGCCTTAACAGGGGATCTGAAGCTTTCTTT

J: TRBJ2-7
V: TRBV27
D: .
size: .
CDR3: CASSLGGSEQYF
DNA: TGTGCCAGCAGTTTAGGTGGGTCCGAGCAGTACTTC

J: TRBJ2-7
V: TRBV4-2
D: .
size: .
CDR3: CASSQAADYEQYF
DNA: TGTGCCAGCAGCCAAGCAGCAGACTACGAGCAGTACTTC

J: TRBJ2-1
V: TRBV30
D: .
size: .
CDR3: CAWSVSLSYNEQFF
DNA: TGTGCCTGGAGTGTTAGCCTCTCCTACAATGAGCAGTTCTTC

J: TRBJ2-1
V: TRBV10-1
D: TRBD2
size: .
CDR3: CASSETAGGYNEQFF
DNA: TGCGCCAGCAGTGAGACGGCGGGAGGCTACAATGAGCAGTTCTTC

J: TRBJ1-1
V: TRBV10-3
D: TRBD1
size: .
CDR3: CAISESRAGGNTEAFF
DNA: TGTGCCATCAGTGAGTCGAGGGCAGGGGGCAACACTGAAGCTTTCTTT